Following are 5 T cell receptor beta chains from one sample sequenced in a study of CD8 T cells in ankylosing spondylitis. Each CDR3 protein is one row after TCRdb ran MiXCR on the 5' RACE reads. This table has approximately 150,000 distinct CDR3 sequences, approximately 9.9% appearing once. The sequencing sample was made of blood, either unsorted or a sorted T cell fraction (not recorded which). Receptors were obtained from a female donor with ankylosing spondylitis or in good health (not recorded which).

This clonotype was counted a few times. The chain is built from TRBV2 and TRBJ1-5; 8 nucleotides agree with TRBD1. The CDR3 extends over 14 amino acids. With V trimmed by 6 bases and J by 6 bases, 7 bases remained unmatched. CDR1 SNHLY and CDR2 FYNNEI come from the germline V gene. The CDR3 DNA reads as TGTGCCAGCAGGCCGACAGGGGACACTCAGCCCCAGCATTTT. Amino acid sequence: CASRPTGDTQPQHF.

CDR3: CASSLGSLQETQYF. In DNA form, the CDR3 reads TGCGCCAGCAGCTTGGGGTCTCTCCAAGAGACCCAGTACTTC. The chain uses TRBV5-1 and TRBJ2-5; D unclear. This CDR3 has 14 amino acids. Germline CDR1 is SGHRS and CDR2 is YFSETQ. V gave up 0 bases and J gave up 1 base, with 7 bases separating them. Filled out from reference TRBV5-1 and TRBJ2-5, the complete variable domain reads KAGVTQTPRYLIKTRGQQVTLSCSPISGHRSVSWYQQTPGQGLQFLFEYFSETQRNKGNFPGRFSGRQFSNSRSEMNVSTLELGDSALYLCASSLGSLQETQYFGPGTRLLVL.

The chain joins TRBV4-3 to TRBJ2-1; 7 nucleotides agree with TRBD2. V was pared by 4 bases and J by 8 bases, with 5 bases of the junction left unmatched. Germline V gene data show CDR1 as LGHNA and CDR2 as YSLEER. The CDR3 loop spans 13 amino acids. Here the CDR3 reads CASSRGLVDEQFF. The CDR3, as DNA: TGCGCCAGCAGCCGCGGACTAGTCGATGAGCAGTTCTTC.

This clonotype was detected a few times. The chain recombines TRBV27 with TRBJ1-1; D perhaps matches TRBD1 (5 bases). The V gene lost 5 bases and the J gene lost 1 base, with 14 bases spanning the gap. The CDR3 has 15 amino acids. Germline V gives CDR1 MNHEY, CDR2 SMNVEV (reference sequence). The CDR3 DNA reads TGTGCCAGCAGTCCGGTCCAGGGCGGGAACACTGAAGCTTTCTTT. It is translated as CASSPVQGGNTEAFF.

The chain links TRBV4-2 to TRBJ2-1, with 13 bases identical to TRBD2. The CDR3 consists of 15 residues. Per germline, CDR1 LGHNA and CDR2 YNFKEQ. The trim removed 7 bases at V and 4 bases at J, leaving 4 bases unmatched. The CDR3 sequence: CASTSLAGGYNEQFF. The CDR3 DNA reads as TGTGCCAGCACCTCACTAGCGGGAGGGTACAATGAGCAGTTCTTC.